This record concerns one T cell receptor (beta chain) sequence. Its antigen is not yet known. No base qualities exist here, and no much larger clone lies one base off it. Receptor libraries were prepared by multiplex PCR. The sample was run on an Illumina HiSeq 4000. To build TCR beta libraries, CDR3 regions were amplified by Arm-PCR using iRepertoire HTBI primers. Gel purification was performed on PCR products prior to sequencing. Per the original workflow: Gene usage analysis of CDR3 amino acid clonotypes relied on the roughly 60 TRBV and over 13 TRBJ segments identified across samples. COPE and FqMerger were used to merge filtered high-quality paired reads into contigs. BLAST was used to align contigs to IMGT TRBV, TRBD and TRBJ reference genes, with CDR3 defined following IMGT. Clonotypes above 0.1% frequency were classified as highly expanded clones. Repertoire diversity was measured by Shannon entropy, and V-J evenness by the Gini coefficient. A clonotype found in more than one individual was treated as public. TCRdb trimmed public reads at Q25 via fastp, called clones via MiXCR and kept in-frame beta chains. Rows are combined by CDR3 protein, so each entry shows the most common genes and DNA. For this entry, the V and J calls and clone size follow TCRdb and not the study's own pipeline. The table for this sample lists hundreds of thousands of distinct CDR3 sequences; over 20% of them were counted only once. The ten largest clonotypes hold 13% to 15% of the sample.

The record originates from a study of regulatory T cells in long-lasting Graves disease (dated by TCRdb to about 2021). With regard to the full study: Persistent Graves' disease was defined as persistently positive TSH receptor autoantibodies together with antithyroid drug treatment for over 5 years. This study used TCR sequencing and RNA sequencing of peripheral blood to compare persistent Graves' disease patients against newly diagnosed Graves' disease patients. The study was registered as a clinical trial and conducted in China. TCR sequencing covered roughly 13 persistent and about 20 newly diagnosed Graves' disease patients, around 33 samples in total. In the clinical cohort, patients with persistent Graves' disease had used antithyroid drugs for an average of around 9.9 years. Points the paper makes about the study in general: The small sample size was acknowledged by the authors as a limitation that may reduce accuracy. Only the TCR beta chain was sequenced and analyzed. TRBV28, TRBJ1-2 and TRBJ2-5 were preferentially used in persistent disease, while TRBV20-1 and TRBJ2-1 were favored in newly diagnosed disease. Lower TCR Shannon entropy and fewer highly expanded clones were observed in persistent Graves' disease patients than in newly diagnosed patients, which suggested clonal expansion. Only peripheral blood was studied, because thyroid tissue, the primary lesion, was inaccessible. A larger number of public clonotypes was shared among persistent patients (2,741) than among newly diagnosed patients (around 880).

In the paper's terms, the time point label means: persistent/refractory GD, antithyroid drugs over 5 years with positive TRAb. RNA was extracted from PBMCs in TRIzol for both TCR sequencing and RNA sequencing. Graves' disease was diagnosed according to American Thyroid Association guidelines. Patients were recruited from an endocrinology department in Xi'an, China. From each patient, approximately 10 milliliters of peripheral blood was collected into an EDTA anticoagulant tube. PBMCs were isolated by Ficoll Paque Plus density gradient separation without further T cell sorting. RNA quality was checked with an Agilent 2100 Bioanalyzer and agarose gel, and concentration with a NanoDrop 2000. CDR1 KGHDR and CDR2 SFDVKD are derived from the germline V gene. There are 13 amino acids in the CDR3, from cysteine to phenylalanine inclusive. The sequence is cut down to CDR3 DNA, 39 bases in frame from base 1. The germline ends are 6 bases apart after V is trimmed by 4 bases and J by 4 bases.

The rearranged segments are TRBV24-1 and TRBJ2-2; there is no confident call for the D gene. The sequence derives from a female donor with Graves disease. The material was peripheral blood mononuclear cells (PBMCs), obtained when the disease was refractory, from a patient treated with antithyroid drugs. CDR3 sequence: CATSDYSTGELFF. The DNA sequence reads TGTGCCACCAGTGACTACAGCACCGGGGAGCTGTTTTTT.